The clone carrying this T cell receptor (beta chain) was seen a few times. The entry originates in a study of blood T cell repertoires in COVID-19. Trimming took 1 base from V and 2 from J, leaving 12 bases between them. The CDR3 covers 16 residues. Germline CDR1 SEHNR, CDR2 FQNEAQ (reference sequence). Study processing details: Estimates of nucleated cell counts were drawn from the amplification of reference gene primers. Clones were sequenced by immunoSEQ multiplex PCR, and TCRdb holds only the in-frame ones, with some missing. V, J and clone size are taken as reported in that table, and D and trimming were inferred from the DNA itself. The repertoire includes under 150,000 clones, around 82% of them detected once, and around 3.9% sits in the top ten.

The source is a man between 50 and 59 years old in a cohort exposed to, infected with or recovered from COVID-19 (not recorded which). V gene TRBV7-9 combines with J gene TRBJ2-4; TRBD2 is a possible D gene (5 bases). The specimen sequenced was PBMCs or T cells enriched from blood (not recorded which). The CDR3 bases are TGTGCCAGCAGCTTAGAAGGGAGCGTTTCCAAAAACATTCAGTACTTC. Amino acids: CASSLEGSVSKNIQYF. The full variable domain, completed using reference TRBV7-9 and TRBJ2-4, is DTGVSQNPRHKITKRGQNVTFRCDPISEHNRLYWYRQTLGQGPEFLTYFQNEAQLEKSRLLSDRFSAERPKGSFSTLEIQRTEQGDSAMYLCASSLEGSVSKNIQYFGAGTRLSVL.